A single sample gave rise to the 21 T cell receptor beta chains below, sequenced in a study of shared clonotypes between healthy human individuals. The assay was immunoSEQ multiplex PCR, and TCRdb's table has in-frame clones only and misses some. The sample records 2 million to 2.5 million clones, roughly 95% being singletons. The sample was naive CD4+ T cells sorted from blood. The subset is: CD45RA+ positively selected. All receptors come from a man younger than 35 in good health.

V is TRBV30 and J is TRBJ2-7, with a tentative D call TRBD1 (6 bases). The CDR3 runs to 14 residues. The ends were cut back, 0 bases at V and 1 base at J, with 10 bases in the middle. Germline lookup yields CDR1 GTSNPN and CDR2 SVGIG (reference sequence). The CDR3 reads CAWSVRRGSYEQYF. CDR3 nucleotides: TGTGCCTGGAGTGTACGCAGGGGATCCTACGAGCAGTACTTC.

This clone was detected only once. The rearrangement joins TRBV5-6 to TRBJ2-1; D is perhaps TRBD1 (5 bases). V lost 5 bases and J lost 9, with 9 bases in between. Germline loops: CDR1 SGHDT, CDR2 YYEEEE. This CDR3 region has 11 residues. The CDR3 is CASRMGPEQFF. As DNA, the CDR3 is TGTGCCAGCAGAATGGGGCCTGAGCAGTTCTTC.

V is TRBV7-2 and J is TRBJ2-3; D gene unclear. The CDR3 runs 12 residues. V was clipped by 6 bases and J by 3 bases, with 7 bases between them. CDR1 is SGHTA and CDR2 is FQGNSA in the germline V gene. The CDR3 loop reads CASRVTTDTQYF. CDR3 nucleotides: TGTGCCAGCAGAGTAACTACAGATACGCAGTATTTT.

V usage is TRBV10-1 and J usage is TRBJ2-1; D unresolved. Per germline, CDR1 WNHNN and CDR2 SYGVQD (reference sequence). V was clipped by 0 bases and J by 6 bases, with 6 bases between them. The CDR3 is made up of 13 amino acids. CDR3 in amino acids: CASSESASNEQFF. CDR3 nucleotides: TGCGCCAGCAGTGAGTCGGCTAGCAATGAGCAGTTCTTC.

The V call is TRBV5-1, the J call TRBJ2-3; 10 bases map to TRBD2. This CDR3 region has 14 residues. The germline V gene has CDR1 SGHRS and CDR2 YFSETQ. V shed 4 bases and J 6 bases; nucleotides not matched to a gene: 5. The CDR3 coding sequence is TGCGCCAGCAGCGTACCTAGCGGGAGTGATACGCAGTATTTT. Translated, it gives CASSVPSGSDTQYF.

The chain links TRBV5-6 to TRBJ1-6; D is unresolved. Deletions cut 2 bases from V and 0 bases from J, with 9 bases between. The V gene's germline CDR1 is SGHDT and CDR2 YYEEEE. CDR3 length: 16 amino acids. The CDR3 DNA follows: TGTGCCAGCAGCTTTAGTCTGAGCTCCTATAATTCACCCCTCCACTTT. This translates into CASSFSLSSYNSPLHF. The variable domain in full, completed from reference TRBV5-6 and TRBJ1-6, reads DAGVTQSPTHLIKTRGQQVTLRCSPKSGHDTVSWYQQALGQGPQFIFQYYEEEERQRGNFPDRFSGHQFPNYSSELNVNALLLGDSALYLCASSFSLSSYNSPLHFGNGTRLTVT.

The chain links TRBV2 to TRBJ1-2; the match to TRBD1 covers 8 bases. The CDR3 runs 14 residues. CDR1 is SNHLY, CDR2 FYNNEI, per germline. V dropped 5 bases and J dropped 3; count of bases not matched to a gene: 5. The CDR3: CASSQGTGDYGYTF. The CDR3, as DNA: TGTGCCAGCAGTCAAGGGACAGGAGACTATGGCTACACCTTC.

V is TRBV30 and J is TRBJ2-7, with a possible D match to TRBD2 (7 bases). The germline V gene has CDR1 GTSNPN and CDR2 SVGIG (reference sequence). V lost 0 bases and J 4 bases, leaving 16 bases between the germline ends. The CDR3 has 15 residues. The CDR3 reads CAWSVRGARGYEQYF. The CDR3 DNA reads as TGTGCCTGGAGTGTACGGGGGGCTCGGGGGTACGAGCAGTACTTC.

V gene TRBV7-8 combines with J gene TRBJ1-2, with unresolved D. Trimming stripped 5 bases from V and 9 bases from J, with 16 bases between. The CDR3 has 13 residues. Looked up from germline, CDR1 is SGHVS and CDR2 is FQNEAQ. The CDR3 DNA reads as TGTGCCAGCAGCCCACCGGGAGCCGAGAGCTACACCTTC. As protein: CASSPPGAESYTF.

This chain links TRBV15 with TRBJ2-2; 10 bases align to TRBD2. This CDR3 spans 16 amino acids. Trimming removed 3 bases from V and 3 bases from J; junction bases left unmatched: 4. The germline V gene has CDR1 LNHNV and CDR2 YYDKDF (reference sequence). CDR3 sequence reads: CATSSEGLADTGELFF. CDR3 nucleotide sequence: TGTGCCACCAGCAGTGAAGGACTAGCGGACACCGGGGAGCTGTTTTTT. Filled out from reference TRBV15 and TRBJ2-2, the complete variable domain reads DAMVIQNPRYQVTQFGKPVTLSCSQTLNHNVMYWYQQKSSQAPKLLFHYYDKDFNNEADTPDNFQSRRPNTSFCFLDIRSPGLGDTAMYLCATSSEGLADTGELFFGEGSRLTVL.

This CDR3 reads CAISESLAGADEQYF. The CDR3, as DNA: TGTGCCATCAGTGAGTCGCTAGCGGGAGCCGACGAGCAGTACTTC. The rearrangement links TRBV10-3 to TRBJ2-7, with TRBD2 matching over 10 bases. This CDR3 has 15 residues. Germline loops: CDR1 ENHRY, CDR2 SYGVKD. Trimming cost V 0 bases and J 5 bases; bases outside gene matches: 4.

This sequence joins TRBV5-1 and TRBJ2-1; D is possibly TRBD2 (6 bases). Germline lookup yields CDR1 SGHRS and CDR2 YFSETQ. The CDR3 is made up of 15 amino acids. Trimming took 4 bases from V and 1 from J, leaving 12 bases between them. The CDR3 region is CASSAAGNSYNEQFF. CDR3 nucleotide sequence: TGCGCCAGCAGCGCCGCGGGGAATTCCTACAATGAGCAGTTCTTC.

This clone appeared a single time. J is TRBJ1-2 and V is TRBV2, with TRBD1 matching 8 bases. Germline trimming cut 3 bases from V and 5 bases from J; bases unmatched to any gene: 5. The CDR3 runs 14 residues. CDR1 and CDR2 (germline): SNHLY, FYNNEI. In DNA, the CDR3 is TGTGCCAGCAGTGATCAGGGGGCAGGATATGGCTACACCTTC. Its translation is CASSDQGAGYGYTF.

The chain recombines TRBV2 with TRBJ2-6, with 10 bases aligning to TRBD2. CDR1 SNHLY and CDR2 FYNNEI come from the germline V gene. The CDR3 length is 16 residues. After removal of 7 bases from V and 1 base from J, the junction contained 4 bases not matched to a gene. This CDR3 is CASKLAGVSGANVLTF. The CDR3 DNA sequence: TGTGCCAGCAAGCTAGCGGGAGTTTCTGGGGCCAACGTCCTGACTTTC.

The CDR3 sequence: CASSLISTGFYGYTF. In DNA form, the CDR3 reads TGTGCCAGCAGTTTAATCTCGACAGGGTTCTATGGCTACACCTTC. The chain recombines TRBV27 with TRBJ1-2; 7 nucleotides match TRBD1. Trimming cost V 2 bases and J 4 bases; bases outside gene matches: 7. The CDR3 loop spans 15 amino acids. Germline CDR1 is MNHEY and CDR2 is SMNVEV (reference sequence).

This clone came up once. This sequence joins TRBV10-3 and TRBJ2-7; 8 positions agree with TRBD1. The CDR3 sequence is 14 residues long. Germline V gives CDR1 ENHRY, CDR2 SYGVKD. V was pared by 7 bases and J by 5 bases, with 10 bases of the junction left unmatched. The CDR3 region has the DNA TGTGCCATCAATGCCGGGACAGGATTTAACGAGCAGTACTTC. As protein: CAINAGTGFNEQYF.

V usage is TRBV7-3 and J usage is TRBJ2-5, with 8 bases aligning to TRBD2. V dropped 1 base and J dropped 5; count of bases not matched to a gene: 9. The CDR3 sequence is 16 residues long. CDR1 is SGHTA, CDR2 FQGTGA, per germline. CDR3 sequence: CASSLRPGLAGETQYF. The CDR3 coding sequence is TGTGCCAGCAGCTTAAGGCCCGGACTAGCCGGGGAGACCCAGTACTTC.

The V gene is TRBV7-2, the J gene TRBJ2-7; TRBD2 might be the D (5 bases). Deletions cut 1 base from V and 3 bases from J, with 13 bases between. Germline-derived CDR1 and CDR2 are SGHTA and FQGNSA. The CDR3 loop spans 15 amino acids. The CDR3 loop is CASSLDRGSIYEQYF. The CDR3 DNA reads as TGTGCCAGCAGCTTAGACCGGGGATCTATCTACGAGCAGTACTTC.

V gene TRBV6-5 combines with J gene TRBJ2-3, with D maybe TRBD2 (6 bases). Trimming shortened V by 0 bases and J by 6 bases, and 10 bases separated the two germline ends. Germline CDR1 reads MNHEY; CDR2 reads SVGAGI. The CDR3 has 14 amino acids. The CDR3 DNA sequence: TGTGCCAGCAGTTACTCTCGCCTAGCGGATACGCAGTATTTT. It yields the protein CASSYSRLADTQYF.

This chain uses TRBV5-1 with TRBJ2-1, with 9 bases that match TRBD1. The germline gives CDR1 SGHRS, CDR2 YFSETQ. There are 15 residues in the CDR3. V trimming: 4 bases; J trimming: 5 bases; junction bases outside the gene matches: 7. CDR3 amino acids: CASSPRTGADNEQFF. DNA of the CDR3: TGCGCCAGCAGCCCGCGGACAGGGGCTGACAATGAGCAGTTCTTC.

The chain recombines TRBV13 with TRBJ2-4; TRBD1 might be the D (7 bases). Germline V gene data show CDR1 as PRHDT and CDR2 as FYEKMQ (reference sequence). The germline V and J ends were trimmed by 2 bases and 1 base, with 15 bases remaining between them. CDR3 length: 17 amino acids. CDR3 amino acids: CASSLMGGGGAKNIQYF. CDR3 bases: TGTGCCAGCAGCTTAATGGGCGGAGGGGGCGCCAAAAACATTCAGTACTTC. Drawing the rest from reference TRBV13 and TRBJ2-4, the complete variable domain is AAGVIQSPRHLIKEKRETATLKCYPIPRHDTVYWYQQGPGQDPQFLISFYEKMQSDKGSIPDRFSAQQFSDYHSELNMSSLELGDSALYFCASSLMGGGGAKNIQYFGAGTRLSVL.